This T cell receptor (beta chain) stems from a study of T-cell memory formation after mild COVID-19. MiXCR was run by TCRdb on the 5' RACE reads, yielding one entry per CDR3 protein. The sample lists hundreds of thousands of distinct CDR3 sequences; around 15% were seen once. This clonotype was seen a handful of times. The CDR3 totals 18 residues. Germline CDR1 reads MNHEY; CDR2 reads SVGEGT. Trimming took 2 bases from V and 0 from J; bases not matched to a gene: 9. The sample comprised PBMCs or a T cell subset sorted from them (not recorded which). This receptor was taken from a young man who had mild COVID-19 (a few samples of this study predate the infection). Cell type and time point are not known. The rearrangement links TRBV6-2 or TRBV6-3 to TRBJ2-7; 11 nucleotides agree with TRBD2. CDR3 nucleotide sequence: TGTGCCAGCAGTTACAGCTTAACCGGGACTAGCGGCTCCTACGAGCAGTACTTC. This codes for CASSYSLTGTSGSYEQYF.